The rows below give T cell receptor beta chains drawn from one sample of a study of blood T cell repertoires in COVID-19. TCRdb's copy holds only in-frame clones and misses some; the assay was immunoSEQ multiplex PCR. This sample carries about 58,000 clones, approximately 86% of them seen once, and the ten largest clones take approximately 9.2%. Input material: peripheral blood. Every receptor here comes from a woman in her 70s with active COVID-19. CDR3s include the opening cysteine and the closing phenylalanine or tryptophan. D genes are given only for firm matches. For some rows the clone size is stated as once, few or many, or as a class when expanded; others skip it.

v_gene: TRBV7-3
d_gene: TRBD1
abundance: .
len: 15
j_gene: TRBJ2-7
CDR3nt: TGTGCCAGCAGCTCGAATCCGGGACAGGGATACGAGCAGTACTTC
CDR3aa: CASSSNPGQGYEQYF

v_gene: TRBV29-1
d_gene: .
abundance: .
len: 14
j_gene: TRBJ1-2
CDR3nt: TGCAGCGTTAACCGTGGGGGGGTTGGCTATGGCTACACCTTC
CDR3aa: CSVNRGGVGYGYTF

v_gene: TRBV27
d_gene: TRBD2
abundance: .
len: 16
j_gene: TRBJ2-1
CDR3nt: TGTGCCAGCAGTTTAATTATAGCGGGAACCAACAATGAGCAGTTCTTC
CDR3aa: CASSLIIAGTNNEQFF

v_gene: TRBV6-5
d_gene: .
abundance: .
len: 15
j_gene: TRBJ2-3
CDR3nt: TGTGCCAGCAGTCACCGGTGGGGGGGCACAGATACGCAGTATTTT
CDR3aa: CASSHRWGGTDTQYF

v_gene: TRBV9
d_gene: .
abundance: few
len: 15
j_gene: TRBJ1-5
CDR3nt: TGTGCCAGCAGCGTAACAGGGAATGGCAATCAGCCCCAGCATTTT
CDR3aa: CASSVTGNGNQPQHF

v_gene: TRBV5-6
d_gene: TRBD1
abundance: .
len: 16
j_gene: TRBJ1-2
CDR3nt: TGTGCCAGCAGCTTGGGGGGTACAGGGGCCGGACATGGCTACACCTTC
CDR3aa: CASSLGGTGAGHGYTF

v_gene: TRBV6-7
d_gene: TRBD1
abundance: few
len: 14
j_gene: TRBJ2-3
CDR3nt: TGTGCCAGCCCGAAACAGGGGATCGGAGATACGCAGTATTTT
CDR3aa: CASPKQGIGDTQYF

v_gene: TRBV7-8
d_gene: TRBD2
abundance: .
len: 17
j_gene: TRBJ2-2
CDR3nt: TGTGCCAGCAGCGTCCTTCAACCCAGCGGGAGCGCCGGGGAGCTGTTTTTT
CDR3aa: CASSVLQPSGSAGELFF

v_gene: TRBV19
d_gene: .
abundance: .
len: 16
j_gene: TRBJ1-5
CDR3nt: TGTGCCAGTAGTATAGAACATCAGGGAGGTTTGGAGCCCCAGCATTTT
CDR3aa: CASSIEHQGGLEPQHF

v_gene: TRBV6-5
d_gene: TRBD1
abundance: once
len: 16
j_gene: TRBJ2-5
CDR3nt: TGTGCCAGCAGTTACAGATACAGGGGGCGAAAAGAGACCCAGTACTTC
CDR3aa: CASSYRYRGRKETQYF

v_gene: TRBV28
d_gene: .
abundance: .
len: 11
j_gene: TRBJ2-7
CDR3nt: TGTGCCAGCAGTTTCGCCTACGAGCAGTACTTC
CDR3aa: CASSFAYEQYF

v_gene: TRBV2
d_gene: .
abundance: .
len: 14
j_gene: TRBJ1-5
CDR3nt: TGTGCCAGCAGGACAAGGTATAGCAATCAGCCCCAGCATTTT
CDR3aa: CASRTRYSNQPQHF

v_gene: TRBV4-1
d_gene: .
abundance: .
len: 13
j_gene: TRBJ1-2
CDR3nt: TGCGCCAGCAGCCAAGCCCAGGGTTATGGCTACACCTTC
CDR3aa: CASSQAQGYGYTF

v_gene: TRBV12-3/TRBV12-4
d_gene: .
abundance: .
len: 13
j_gene: TRBJ1-4
CDR3nt: TGTGCCAGCAGTTCCGGTGCGGAGGGCCGACTGTTTTTT
CDR3aa: CASSSGAEGRLFF

v_gene: TRBV3-1/TRBV3-2
d_gene: .
abundance: .
len: 14
j_gene: TRBJ1-6
CDR3nt: TGTGCCAGCAGCGCCCGGACAGCGAATTCACCCCTCCACTTT
CDR3aa: CASSARTANSPLHF

v_gene: TRBV27
d_gene: .
abundance: .
len: 19
j_gene: TRBJ2-6
CDR3nt: TGTGCCAGCAGTTTAAGAGGGATACTCGTAGGGTCTGGGGCCAACGTCCTGACTTTC
CDR3aa: CASSLRGILVGSGANVLTF

v_gene: TRBV4-2
d_gene: TRBD2
abundance: .
len: 15
j_gene: TRBJ2-5
CDR3nt: TGTGCCAGCAGCCAAGGACTAGCGGGAGCTGAGACCCAGTACTTC
CDR3aa: CASSQGLAGAETQYF

v_gene: TRBV30
d_gene: .
abundance: .
len: 14
j_gene: TRBJ1-1
CDR3nt: TGTGCCTGGAGACCCACAGGGTTTGTTTCTGAAGCTTTCTTT
CDR3aa: CAWRPTGFVSEAFF

v_gene: TRBV5-1
d_gene: TRBD2
abundance: .
len: 16
j_gene: TRBJ2-1
CDR3nt: TGCGCCAGCAGCCTGATAGCGGGAGGGTATTACAATGAGCAGTTCTTC
CDR3aa: CASSLIAGGYYNEQFF

v_gene: TRBV18
d_gene: .
abundance: .
len: 16
j_gene: TRBJ2-1
CDR3nt: TGTGCCAGCTCACCACTAGCGCCGAGCTCCTACAATGAGCAGTTCTTC
CDR3aa: CASSPLAPSSYNEQFF

v_gene: TRBV28
d_gene: TRBD2
abundance: .
len: 16
j_gene: TRBJ2-7
CDR3nt: TGTGCCAGTTTTTCGACTAGCGGGAGTCCCCTCGACGAGCAGTACTTC
CDR3aa: CASFSTSGSPLDEQYF

v_gene: TRBV27
d_gene: TRBD2
abundance: .
len: 15
j_gene: TRBJ2-7
CDR3nt: TGTGCCAGCAGTCCAGGTAGGGACTACTCCTACGAGCAGTACTTC
CDR3aa: CASSPGRDYSYEQYF

v_gene: TRBV5-1
d_gene: .
abundance: .
len: 12
j_gene: TRBJ2-5
CDR3nt: TGCGCCAGCAGCTCCAAGGGACAGACCCAGTACTTC
CDR3aa: CASSSKGQTQYF

v_gene: TRBV25-1
d_gene: .
abundance: .
len: 14
j_gene: TRBJ2-1
CDR3nt: TGTGCCAGCAGTGACCGGGGTTGGGACAATGAGCAGTTCTTC
CDR3aa: CASSDRGWDNEQFF

v_gene: TRBV18
d_gene: TRBD2
abundance: .
len: 14
j_gene: TRBJ2-1
CDR3nt: TGTGCCAGCTCCCCACTAGCGTCCTACAATGAGCAGTTCTTC
CDR3aa: CASSPLASYNEQFF

v_gene: TRBV6-1
d_gene: .
abundance: .
len: 17
j_gene: TRBJ1-3
CDR3nt: TGTGCCAGCAGTGAAGGGGTAGAAGGGGGCTCTGGAAACACCATATATTTT
CDR3aa: CASSEGVEGGSGNTIYF

v_gene: TRBV7-3
d_gene: .
abundance: few
len: 18
j_gene: TRBJ2-2
CDR3nt: TGTGCCAGCAGCCCATCCCCGTACAGGGCAAGGAACACCGGGGAGCTGTTTTTT
CDR3aa: CASSPSPYRARNTGELFF

v_gene: TRBV3-1/TRBV3-2
d_gene: .
abundance: .
len: 13
j_gene: TRBJ1-1
CDR3nt: TGTGCCCCGAGGGGGGGCATTTACACTGAAGCTTTCTTT
CDR3aa: CAPRGGIYTEAFF

v_gene: TRBV6-6
d_gene: TRBD1
abundance: .
len: 14
j_gene: TRBJ2-7
CDR3nt: TGTGCCAGCAGGCGGACAGGCCTCTCCTACGAGCAGTACTTC
CDR3aa: CASRRTGLSYEQYF

v_gene: TRBV7-3
d_gene: .
abundance: .
len: 15
j_gene: TRBJ1-1
CDR3nt: TGTGCCAGCAGCTTAGCCGACAGTTCTGGGGCTGAAGCTTTCTTT
CDR3aa: CASSLADSSGAEAFF

v_gene: TRBV5-4
d_gene: .
abundance: once
len: 15
j_gene: TRBJ1-4
CDR3nt: TGTGCCAGCAGCTTGGGACGGGGGAGGAATGAAAAACTGTTTTTT
CDR3aa: CASSLGRGRNEKLFF

v_gene: TRBV13
d_gene: TRBD2
abundance: .
len: 15
j_gene: TRBJ2-1
CDR3nt: TGTGCCAGCAGCTGGGGGACTAGCGGATACAATGAGCAGTTCTTC
CDR3aa: CASSWGTSGYNEQFF

v_gene: TRBV21-1
d_gene: .
abundance: .
len: 17
j_gene: TRBJ2-7
CDR3nt: TGTGCCAGCAGCAAAGAGGTTCGCGGCGGGAGGGCCGACGAGCAGTACTTC
CDR3aa: CASSKEVRGGRADEQYF

v_gene: TRBV11-2
d_gene: TRBD1
abundance: .
len: 15
j_gene: TRBJ1-3
CDR3nt: TGTGCCAGCACGGGACAGGGAATCTCTGGAAACACCATATATTTT
CDR3aa: CASTGQGISGNTIYF

v_gene: TRBV20-1
d_gene: .
abundance: .
len: 14
j_gene: TRBJ2-1
CDR3nt: TGCAGTGCTAGTCCCCAGGGACAATACAATGAGCAGTTCTTC
CDR3aa: CSASPQGQYNEQFF

v_gene: TRBV4-1
d_gene: TRBD2
abundance: .
len: 16
j_gene: TRBJ2-7
CDR3nt: TGCGCCAGCAGCCAAACTGTTAGCGGGAGCTCCTACGAGCAGTACTTC
CDR3aa: CASSQTVSGSSYEQYF

v_gene: TRBV6-5
d_gene: .
abundance: .
len: 11
j_gene: TRBJ1-1
CDR3nt: TGTGCCAGCATTCTGAACAGGGAGACTTTCTTT
CDR3aa: CASILNRETFF

v_gene: TRBV6-5
d_gene: .
abundance: .
len: 15
j_gene: TRBJ1-1
CDR3nt: TGTGCCAGCAGTTACCTTGCGGGGGGCGGAACTGAAGCTTTCTTT
CDR3aa: CASSYLAGGGTEAFF

v_gene: TRBV12-2
d_gene: .
abundance: .
len: 13
j_gene: TRBJ1-4
CDR3nt: TGTGCAAGTCGCCAACATGGCAATGAAAAACTGTTTTTT
CDR3aa: CASRQHGNEKLFF

v_gene: TRBV5-1
d_gene: TRBD1
abundance: .
len: 21
j_gene: TRBJ1-4
CDR3nt: TGCGCCAGCAGCTTGATAGGAATTGGACAGGGACTCTTAGGGGGGCGTGAAAAACTGTTTTTT
CDR3aa: CASSLIGIGQGLLGGREKLFF

v_gene: TRBV19
d_gene: .
abundance: .
len: 15
j_gene: TRBJ1-1
CDR3nt: TGTGCCAGTAGTATAGGGCTTCTGGGGGCGGCTGAAGCTTTCTTT
CDR3aa: CASSIGLLGAAEAFF

v_gene: TRBV11-3
d_gene: TRBD1
abundance: .
len: 15
j_gene: TRBJ2-1
CDR3nt: TGTGCCAGCAGCTTAGGGACAGGGATGGGTGGGGAGCAGTTCTTC
CDR3aa: CASSLGTGMGGEQFF

v_gene: TRBV27
d_gene: .
abundance: .
len: 17
j_gene: TRBJ1-3
CDR3nt: TGTGCCAGCAGTTTTCCAGGGTGGCTCACCTCTGGAAACACCATATATTTT
CDR3aa: CASSFPGWLTSGNTIYF

v_gene: TRBV7-9
d_gene: .
abundance: once
len: 14
j_gene: TRBJ1-6
CDR3nt: TGTGCCAGCAGCTTGGACAGTAGAAATTCACCCCTCCACTTT
CDR3aa: CASSLDSRNSPLHF

v_gene: TRBV5-1
d_gene: .
abundance: .
len: 15
j_gene: TRBJ1-2
CDR3nt: TGCGCCAGCAGCATTGGGAGGGCGGGGGACTATGGCTACACCTTC
CDR3aa: CASSIGRAGDYGYTF

v_gene: TRBV4-2
d_gene: TRBD1
abundance: .
len: 19
j_gene: TRBJ1-1
CDR3nt: TGTGCCAGCAGCCAAGATGGGAGCTTCCGGGACAGGGGTGGAACTGAAGCTTTCTTT
CDR3aa: CASSQDGSFRDRGGTEAFF

v_gene: TRBV27
d_gene: .
abundance: .
len: 18
j_gene: TRBJ2-1
CDR3nt: TGTGCCAGCAGTTTATCTTCGACAGGTTGGAGCTCCTACAATGAGCAGTTCTTC
CDR3aa: CASSLSSTGWSSYNEQFF

v_gene: TRBV2
d_gene: TRBD2
abundance: .
len: 18
j_gene: TRBJ2-1
CDR3nt: TGTGCCAGCACCGGACTAGCGGGCCCTCCTGACTCCTACAATGAGCAGTTCTTC
CDR3aa: CASTGLAGPPDSYNEQFF

v_gene: TRBV28
d_gene: TRBD1
abundance: once
len: 14
j_gene: TRBJ1-6
CDR3nt: TGTGCCAGCAGCCGACAGGGTGGCTACTCACCCCTCCACTTT
CDR3aa: CASSRQGGYSPLHF

v_gene: TRBV28
d_gene: .
abundance: .
len: 18
j_gene: TRBJ1-3
CDR3nt: TGTGCCAGCAGTTACCTGATGTTTAACAGGGTATCTGGAAACACCATATATTTT
CDR3aa: CASSYLMFNRVSGNTIYF

v_gene: TRBV7-3
d_gene: .
abundance: .
len: 17
j_gene: TRBJ2-2
CDR3nt: TGTGCCAGCAGCCCGACAGGCTATCTGGGGAACACCGGGGAGCTGTTTTTT
CDR3aa: CASSPTGYLGNTGELFF

v_gene: TRBV3-1/TRBV3-2
d_gene: .
abundance: .
len: 14
j_gene: TRBJ1-1
CDR3nt: TGTGCCAGCAGCCAAAGAGACAGAGGCACTGAAGCTTTCTTT
CDR3aa: CASSQRDRGTEAFF

v_gene: TRBV10-3
d_gene: TRBD2
abundance: once
len: 16
j_gene: TRBJ2-1
CDR3nt: TGTGCCATCAGTCCCCAGCGGGGGAGCTCCTACAATGAGCAGTTCTTC
CDR3aa: CAISPQRGSSYNEQFF

v_gene: TRBV11-3
d_gene: TRBD2
abundance: .
len: 19
j_gene: TRBJ2-2
CDR3nt: TGTGCCAGCAGCCCCCAACTAGCGGGAGGGCCGGATAACACCGGGGAGCTGTTTTTT
CDR3aa: CASSPQLAGGPDNTGELFF

v_gene: TRBV18
d_gene: TRBD1
abundance: once
len: 15
j_gene: TRBJ1-3
CDR3nt: TGTGCCAGCTCATATTGGACAGGGGGCGGAAACACCATATATTTT
CDR3aa: CASSYWTGGGNTIYF

v_gene: TRBV5-1
d_gene: .
abundance: .
len: 14
j_gene: TRBJ1-1
CDR3nt: TGCGCCAGCAGCTTGGAAGGAGCTTACACTGAAGCTTTCTTT
CDR3aa: CASSLEGAYTEAFF

v_gene: TRBV5-4
d_gene: .
abundance: .
len: 17
j_gene: TRBJ2-4
CDR3nt: TGTGCCAGCAGCCAGGGCCTAGAAGGTTATGCCAAAAACATTCAGTACTTC
CDR3aa: CASSQGLEGYAKNIQYF